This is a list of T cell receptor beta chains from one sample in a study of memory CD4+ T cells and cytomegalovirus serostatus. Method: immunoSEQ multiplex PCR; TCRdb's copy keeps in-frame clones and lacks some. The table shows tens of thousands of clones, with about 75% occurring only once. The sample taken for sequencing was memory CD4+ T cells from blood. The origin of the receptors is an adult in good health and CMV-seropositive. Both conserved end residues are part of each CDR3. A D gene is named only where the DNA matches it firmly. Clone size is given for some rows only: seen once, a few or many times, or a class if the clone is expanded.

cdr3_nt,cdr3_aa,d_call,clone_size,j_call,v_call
TGCGCCAGCAGCTCTTTAGCGGGAGTGGCCCAAGAGACCCAGTACTTC,CASSSLAGVAQETQYF,TRBD2,-,TRBJ2-5,TRBV5-1
TGTGCCAGCAGTGATAGCCGGACAGGGGGAGGGACCCAGTACTTC,CASSDSRTGGGTQYF,TRBD1,-,TRBJ2-5,TRBV2
TGTGCCAGCAGTGAAAGTCCCAGGGTATGGACTGAAGCTTTCTTT,CASSESPRVWTEAFF,-,-,TRBJ1-1,TRBV6-1
TGTGCCAGCAGTGAAAGAAGGGTCAGCGAACCCTCCGAGCAGTACTTC,CASSERRVSEPSEQYF,-,-,TRBJ2-7,TRBV6-1
TGCAGCGGTCCACAGGGGGAAATGCAAGAGACCCAGTACTTC,CSGPQGEMQETQYF,TRBD1,-,TRBJ2-5,TRBV29-1
TGTGCCAGCAGCGAACTAGCGGGTGCATACAATGAGCAGTTCTTC,CASSELAGAYNEQFF,TRBD2,-,TRBJ2-1,TRBV7-3
TGTGCCAGCAGTTTATTAATGAACACTGAAGCTTTCTTT,CASSLLMNTEAFF,-,few,TRBJ1-1,TRBV28
TGTGCCTGGCACCCACAGGGGGCGGACACTGAAGCTTTCTTT,CAWHPQGADTEAFF,TRBD1,-,TRBJ1-1,TRBV30
TGCGCCAGCAGCAATAGGACGAACGGCGGGCAGTACTTC,CASSNRTNGGQYF,-,-,TRBJ2-7,TRBV5-1
TGTGCCTGGACCGGACAGGCGGATTCACCCCTCCACTTT,CAWTGQADSPLHF,TRBD1,few,TRBJ1-6,TRBV30
TGTGCCAGCAGAGGTCGATTCTCCTACGAGCAGTACTTC,CASRGRFSYEQYF,-,-,TRBJ2-7,TRBV11-1
TGTGCCAGCAGCGTAGTGCGGGGGGGCTACAATGAGCAGTTCTTC,CASSVVRGGYNEQFF,TRBD2,once,TRBJ2-1,TRBV9
TGTGCCAGCAGTGAAAGGGGACAGCTCACTGAAGCTTTCTTT,CASSERGQLTEAFF,TRBD1,-,TRBJ1-1,TRBV6-1
TGTGCCAGCAGTCGGGACAGGGGCCAGCCCCAGCATTTT,CASSRDRGQPQHF,TRBD1,-,TRBJ1-5,TRBV6-6
TGTGCCAGCAGTGCCATCTTTTACGAGCAGTACTTC,CASSAIFYEQYF,-,-,TRBJ2-7,TRBV6-1
TGTGCCAGCAGCCCCCCTCCGAGCACAGATACGCAGTATTTT,CASSPPPSTDTQYF,-,-,TRBJ2-3,TRBV7-9
TGTGCCAGCAGCAACCCATCTAGCGGACAAGAGACCCAGTACTTC,CASSNPSSGQETQYF,TRBD2,-,TRBJ2-5,TRBV7-2
TGTGCCAGTAGTATTAAGCGGGGGGGACGGAACGGGGAGCTGTTTTTT,CASSIKRGGRNGELFF,TRBD2,-,TRBJ2-2,TRBV19
TGTGCCAGCAGCCAAGCTTTTGGGCTAGGGGAGACAGATACGCAGTATTTT,CASSQAFGLGETDTQYF,-,-,TRBJ2-3,TRBV4-2
TGTGCCAGCAGCCAAGATTTCGGCGGATCGATTGCCCTTAAAGCTTTCTTT,CASSQDFGGSIALKAFF,-,-,TRBJ1-1,TRBV4-2
TGTGCCAGCAGCCCGAGGACAGGAGATACGCAGTATTTT,CASSPRTGDTQYF,TRBD1,-,TRBJ2-3,TRBV7-9
TGTGCCAGCAGCCTGGACACTGGGCAGCCCCAGCATTTT,CASSLDTGQPQHF,-,once,TRBJ1-5,TRBV7-3
TGCGCCTCTGTAGCGACAGATACGCAGTATTTT,CASVATDTQYF,-,few,TRBJ2-3,TRBV4-3
TGTGCCAGCAGCCAACCTACGACAGGGGTAAGGGAGCAGTACTTC,CASSQPTTGVREQYF,TRBD1,-,TRBJ2-7,TRBV28
TGTGCCAGCAGCCTATTACTGGGACGGCGGTCCCGGGAGCTGTTTTTT,CASSLLLGRRSRELFF,-,few,TRBJ2-2,TRBV7-2
TGTGCCATCAGTGAAGGGGGGACTAGCGGAAGGTTGACAGATACGCAGTATTTT,CAISEGGTSGRLTDTQYF,TRBD2,-,TRBJ2-3,TRBV10-3
TGTGCCAGCAGTGACAAGGCACCTTGGTCTGGAAACACCATATATTTT,CASSDKAPWSGNTIYF,-,-,TRBJ1-3,TRBV2
TGTGCCAGCAGCTTAGACCGCAGGGGGCAGTACGAGCAGTACTTC,CASSLDRRGQYEQYF,TRBD1,-,TRBJ2-7,TRBV7-8
TGCAGTGCTAGCTCCAGAGAGACCCAGTACTTC,CSASSRETQYF,-,-,TRBJ2-5,TRBV20-1
TGTGCCAGCAGCTTCCAAGCGGGAGACTACGAGCAGTACTTC,CASSFQAGDYEQYF,TRBD2,-,TRBJ2-7,TRBV7-3
TGTGCCATCAGTGAGTCCATGAACACTGAAGCTTTCTTT,CAISESMNTEAFF,-,once,TRBJ1-1,TRBV10-3
TGTGCCAGCAGCCCCACTAGCGGAGGCACAGATACGCAGTATTTT,CASSPTSGGTDTQYF,TRBD2,few,TRBJ2-3,TRBV28
TGCGCCAGCAGCTTGGTAACTAGCGGGACCGGGGAGCTGTTTTTT,CASSLVTSGTGELFF,TRBD2,-,TRBJ2-2,TRBV5-1
TGTGCCAGCAGAGAGAACACCATATATTTT,CASRENTIYF,-,-,TRBJ1-3,TRBV2
TGCGCCAGCAGCAACGGACAGAGCACAGATACGCAGTATTTT,CASSNGQSTDTQYF,-,-,TRBJ2-3,TRBV5-1
TGTGCCAGCAGCGACCGACAGGAAGGTCCGGCTGAAGCTTTCTTT,CASSDRQEGPAEAFF,-,-,TRBJ1-1,TRBV7-2
TGTGCCAGCAGTCAGGGGGGAGAGACCCAGTACTTC,CASSQGGETQYF,-,-,TRBJ2-5,TRBV6-5
TGTGCCAGCAGCCAAGGGGAGCACGAGCAGTACTTC,CASSQGEHEQYF,-,-,TRBJ2-7,TRBV11-2
TGTGCCATCAGTGACTCAGATGAAAAACTGTTTTTT,CAISDSDEKLFF,-,-,TRBJ1-4,TRBV10-3
TGTGCCAGTAGTTTGACAGTGAACACTGAAGCTTTCTTT,CASSLTVNTEAFF,-,-,TRBJ1-1,TRBV19
TGTGCCAGCAGCGCAAAAACAGGGGGTTATCAGCCCCAGCATTTT,CASSAKTGGYQPQHF,-,-,TRBJ1-5,TRBV21-1
TGTGCCATCAGTGAAGACGGGAGCTCCTACGAGCAGTACTTC,CAISEDGSSYEQYF,-,-,TRBJ2-7,TRBV10-3
TGTGCCAGCAGGGCGAACCTCAGACTCCCTGGCACAGATACGCAGTATTTT,CASRANLRLPGTDTQYF,-,-,TRBJ2-3,TRBV2
TGTGCCAGCTCCGGGACATCGTTAAGCTCCTACGAGCAGTACTTC,CASSGTSLSSYEQYF,-,-,TRBJ2-7,TRBV18
TGTGCCAGCATTCTTAGGGCTAGCGGGGGCCAAGAGACCCAGTACTTC,CASILRASGGQETQYF,TRBD2,-,TRBJ2-5,TRBV2
TGTGCCAGCTACTCCACAGATCCCCCCGGGAAGCTGGAAGCTTTCTTT,CASYSTDPPGKLEAFF,-,-,TRBJ1-1,TRBV28
TGTGCCAGCAGTTTATGGGACGGGGTTAACACTGAAGCTTTCTTT,CASSLWDGVNTEAFF,-,-,TRBJ1-1,TRBV25-1
TGTGCCAGTAGTATAGATCGGAGGAGAGGGCAGCCCCAGCATTTT,CASSIDRRRGQPQHF,-,-,TRBJ1-5,TRBV19